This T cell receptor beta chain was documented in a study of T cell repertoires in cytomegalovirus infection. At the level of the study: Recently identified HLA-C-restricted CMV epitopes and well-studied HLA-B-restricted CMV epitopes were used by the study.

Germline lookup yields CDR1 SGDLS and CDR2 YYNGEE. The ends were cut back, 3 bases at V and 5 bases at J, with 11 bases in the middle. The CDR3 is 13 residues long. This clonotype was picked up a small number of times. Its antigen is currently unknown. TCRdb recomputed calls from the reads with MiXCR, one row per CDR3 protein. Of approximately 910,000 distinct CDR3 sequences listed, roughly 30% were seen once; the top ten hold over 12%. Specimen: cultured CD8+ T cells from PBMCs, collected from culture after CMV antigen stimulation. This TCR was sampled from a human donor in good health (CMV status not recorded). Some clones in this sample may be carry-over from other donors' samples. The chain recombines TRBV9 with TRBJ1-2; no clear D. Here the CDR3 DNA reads TGTGCCAGCAGCGAACAGACTTATTATGGCTACACCTTC. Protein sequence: CASSEQTYYGYTF.